Listed here is a single T cell receptor (beta chain). Its antigen is still unknown. Using a FACSAria, the CD4+ and CD8+ T cells were sorted from the PBMCs. It was cDNA, reverse transcribed from extracted RNA, that served as the sequencing template. TCRdb's table, derived via immunoSEQ multiplex PCR, lists solely in-frame clones and lacks some. The data contain 100,000 to 150,000 clones, 55% to 80% of them singletons. Trimming stripped 1 base from V and 5 bases from J, with 11 bases between. Germline V gene sequence: CDR1 SGHVS, CDR2 FNYEAQ. The CDR3 runs to 14 residues. This record belongs to a study of CD8+ T cells in alopecia areata. Study-wide results and limits: The study also sequences resident alphabeta T cells of normal skin in scalp samples. Lesional scalp, especially alopecia totalis/universalis, showed higher clonality than normal scalp. TCRs were shared less clearly across patients than in mice, possibly for HLA-related reasons.

The sample taken for sequencing was CD4+ T cells sorted from blood. The chain recombines TRBV7-6 with TRBJ2-5; no reliable D call. The clonotype was recovered from a human donor in good health. CDR3 sequence reads: CASSLVGRRETQYF. CDR3 in DNA: TGTGCCAGCAGCTTAGTCGGCCGTCGGGAGACCCAGTACTTC.